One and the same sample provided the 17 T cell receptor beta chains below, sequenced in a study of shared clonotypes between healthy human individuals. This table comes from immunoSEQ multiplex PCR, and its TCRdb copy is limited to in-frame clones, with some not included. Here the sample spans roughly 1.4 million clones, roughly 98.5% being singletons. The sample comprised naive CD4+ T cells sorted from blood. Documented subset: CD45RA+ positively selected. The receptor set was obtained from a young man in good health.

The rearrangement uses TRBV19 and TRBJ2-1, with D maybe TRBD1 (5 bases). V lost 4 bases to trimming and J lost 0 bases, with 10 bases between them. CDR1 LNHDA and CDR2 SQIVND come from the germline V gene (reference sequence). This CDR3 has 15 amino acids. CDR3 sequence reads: CASSKGWSSYNEQFF. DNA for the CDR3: TGTGCCAGTAGTAAGGGGTGGAGCTCCTACAATGAGCAGTTCTTC.

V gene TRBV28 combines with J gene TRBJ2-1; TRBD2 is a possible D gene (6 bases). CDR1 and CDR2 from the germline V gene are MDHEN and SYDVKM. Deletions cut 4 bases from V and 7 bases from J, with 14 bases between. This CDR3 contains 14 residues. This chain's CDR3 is CASSSPPRGNEQFF. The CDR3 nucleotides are TGTGCCAGCAGTTCCCCACCCCGGGGGAATGAGCAGTTCTTC.

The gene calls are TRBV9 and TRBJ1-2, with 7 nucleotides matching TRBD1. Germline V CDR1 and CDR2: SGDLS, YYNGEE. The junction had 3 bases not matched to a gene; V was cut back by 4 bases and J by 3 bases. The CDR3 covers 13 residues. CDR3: CASSQGGDYGYTF. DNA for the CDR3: TGTGCCAGCAGCCAGGGGGGAGACTATGGCTACACCTTC.

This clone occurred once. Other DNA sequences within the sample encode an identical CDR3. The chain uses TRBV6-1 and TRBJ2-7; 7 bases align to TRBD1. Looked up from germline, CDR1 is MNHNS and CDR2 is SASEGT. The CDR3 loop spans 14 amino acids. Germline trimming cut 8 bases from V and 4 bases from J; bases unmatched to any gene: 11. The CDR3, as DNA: TGTGCCAGCTCCCCGAGACAGGGTTCGTACGAGCAGTACTTC. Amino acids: CASSPRQGSYEQYF.

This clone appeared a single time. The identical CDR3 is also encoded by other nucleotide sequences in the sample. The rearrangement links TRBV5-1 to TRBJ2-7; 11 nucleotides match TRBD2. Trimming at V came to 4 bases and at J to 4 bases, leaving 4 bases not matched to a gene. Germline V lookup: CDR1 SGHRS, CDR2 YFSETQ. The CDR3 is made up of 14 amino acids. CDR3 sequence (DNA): TGCGCCAGCAGCGTTACTAGCGGGAGTTACGAGCAGTACTTC. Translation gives CASSVTSGSYEQYF.

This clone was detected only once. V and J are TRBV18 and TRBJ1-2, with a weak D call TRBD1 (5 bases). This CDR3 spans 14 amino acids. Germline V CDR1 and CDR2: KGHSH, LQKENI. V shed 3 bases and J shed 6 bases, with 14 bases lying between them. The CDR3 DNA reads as TGTGCCAGCTCACCGGAGGGGAAGATAAATGGCTACACCTTC. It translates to CASSPEGKINGYTF.

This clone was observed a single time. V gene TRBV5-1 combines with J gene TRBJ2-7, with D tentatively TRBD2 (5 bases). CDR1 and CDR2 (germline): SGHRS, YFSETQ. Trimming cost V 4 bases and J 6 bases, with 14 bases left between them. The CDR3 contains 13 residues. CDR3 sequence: CASSDGLVGEQYF. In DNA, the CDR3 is TGCGCCAGCAGCGATGGACTTGTAGGCGAGCAGTACTTC.

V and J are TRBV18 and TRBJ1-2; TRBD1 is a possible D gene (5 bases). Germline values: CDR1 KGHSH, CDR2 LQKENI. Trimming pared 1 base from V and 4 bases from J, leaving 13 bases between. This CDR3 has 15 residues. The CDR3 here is CASSPHVGPGYGYTF. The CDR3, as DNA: TGTGCCAGCTCACCACATGTGGGGCCGGGCTATGGCTACACCTTC.

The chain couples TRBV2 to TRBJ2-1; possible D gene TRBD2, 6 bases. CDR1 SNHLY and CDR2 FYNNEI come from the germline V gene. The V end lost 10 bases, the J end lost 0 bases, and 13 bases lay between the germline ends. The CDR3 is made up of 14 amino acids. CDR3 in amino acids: CAITSPSSYNEQFF. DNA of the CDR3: TGTGCCATCACTAGCCCGAGCTCCTACAATGAGCAGTTCTTC.

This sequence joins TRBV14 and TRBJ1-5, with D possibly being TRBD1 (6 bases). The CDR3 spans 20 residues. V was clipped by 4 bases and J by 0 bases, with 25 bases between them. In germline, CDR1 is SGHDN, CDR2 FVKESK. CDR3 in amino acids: CASSPEDPKLGALSNQPQHF. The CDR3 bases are TGTGCCAGCAGCCCTGAAGATCCTAAGTTGGGGGCGCTTAGCAATCAGCCCCAGCATTTT.

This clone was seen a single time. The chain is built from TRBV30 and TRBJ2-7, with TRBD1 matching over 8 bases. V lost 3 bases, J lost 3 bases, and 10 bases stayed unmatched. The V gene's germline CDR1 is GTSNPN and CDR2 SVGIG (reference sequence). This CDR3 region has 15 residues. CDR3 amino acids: CAWRRGQGGFYEQYF. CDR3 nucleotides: TGTGCCTGGAGACGCGGACAGGGAGGTTTCTACGAGCAGTACTTC.

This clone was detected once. CDR3 sequence: CASSQSLAGVRETQYF. CDR3 coding DNA: TGTGCCAGCTCCCAAAGCCTAGCGGGAGTTAGGGAGACCCAGTACTTC. The V call is TRBV18, the J call TRBJ2-5; 10 nucleotides line up with TRBD2. Trimming at V came to 6 bases and at J to 5 bases, leaving 12 bases not matched to a gene. Germline assignment: CDR1 KGHSH and CDR2 LQKENI. The length of the CDR3 is 16 residues.

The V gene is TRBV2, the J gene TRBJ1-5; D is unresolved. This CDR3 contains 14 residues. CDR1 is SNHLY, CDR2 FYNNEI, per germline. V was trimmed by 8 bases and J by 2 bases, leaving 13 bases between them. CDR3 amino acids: CASGFSSGNQPQHF. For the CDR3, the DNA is TGTGCCAGCGGCTTCTCATCGGGCAATCAGCCCCAGCATTTT.

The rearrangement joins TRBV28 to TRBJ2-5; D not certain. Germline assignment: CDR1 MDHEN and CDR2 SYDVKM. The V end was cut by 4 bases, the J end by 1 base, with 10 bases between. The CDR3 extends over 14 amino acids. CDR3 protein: CASSYVHLQETQYF. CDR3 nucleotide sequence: TGTGCCAGCAGTTATGTACACCTCCAAGAGACCCAGTACTTC.

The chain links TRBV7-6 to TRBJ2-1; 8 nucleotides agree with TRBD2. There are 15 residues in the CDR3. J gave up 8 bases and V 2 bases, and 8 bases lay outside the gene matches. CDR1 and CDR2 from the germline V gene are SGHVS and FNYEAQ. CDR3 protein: CASSLSGTSRDEQFF. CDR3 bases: TGTGCCAGCAGCTTATCCGGGACTAGTAGGGATGAGCAGTTCTTC.

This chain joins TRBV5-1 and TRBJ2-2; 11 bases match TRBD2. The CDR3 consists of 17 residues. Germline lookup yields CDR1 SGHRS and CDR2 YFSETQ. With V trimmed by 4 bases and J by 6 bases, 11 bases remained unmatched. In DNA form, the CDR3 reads TGCGCCAGCAGCCCACGCACTAGCGGGAGAGTGGCCGGGGAGCTGTTTTTT. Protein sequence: CASSPRTSGRVAGELFF.

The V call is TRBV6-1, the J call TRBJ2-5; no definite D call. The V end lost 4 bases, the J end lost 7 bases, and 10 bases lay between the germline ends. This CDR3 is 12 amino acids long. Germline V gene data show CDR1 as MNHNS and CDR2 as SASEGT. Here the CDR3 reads CASSGSVWTQYF. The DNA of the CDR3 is TGTGCCAGCAGTGGCAGCGTCTGGACCCAGTACTTC.